The present entry profiles one T cell receptor (beta chain) with its context. The antigen is unknown. The sample is drawn from a study of T cell repertoires in cytomegalovirus infection. Across the whole study: A matching HLA type, together with CMV infection, was signaled by public TCR beta signatures.

Overall study results and limits: Summed frequency of shared TCR beta families picked out CMV carriers who also had the relevant HLA. Ex vivo responses were dominated by HLA-C-restricted CMV-specific TCR beta clonotypes.

MiXCR, applied by TCRdb to the reads, yields one record per CDR3 protein. In the table there are some 560,000 distinct CDR3 sequences, approximately 40% of which are singletons. The V end lost 0 bases, the J end lost 6 bases, and 16 bases lay between the germline ends. CDR3 length: 15 residues. In germline, CDR1 is SGHRS, CDR2 YFSETQ. The specimen comprised cultured PBMCs, sampled from culture after CMV antigen stimulation. The chain has TRBV5-1 and TRBJ2-7; perhaps D is TRBD1 or TRBD2 (6 bases each). The clonotype comes from a human donor in good health (CMV status not recorded). Some clones in this sample may be carry-over from other donors' samples. The DNA of the CDR3 is TGCGCCAGCAGCTTGGAGACGGGGGCGCAATCCGAGCAGTACTTC. Translation gives CASSLETGAQSEQYF.